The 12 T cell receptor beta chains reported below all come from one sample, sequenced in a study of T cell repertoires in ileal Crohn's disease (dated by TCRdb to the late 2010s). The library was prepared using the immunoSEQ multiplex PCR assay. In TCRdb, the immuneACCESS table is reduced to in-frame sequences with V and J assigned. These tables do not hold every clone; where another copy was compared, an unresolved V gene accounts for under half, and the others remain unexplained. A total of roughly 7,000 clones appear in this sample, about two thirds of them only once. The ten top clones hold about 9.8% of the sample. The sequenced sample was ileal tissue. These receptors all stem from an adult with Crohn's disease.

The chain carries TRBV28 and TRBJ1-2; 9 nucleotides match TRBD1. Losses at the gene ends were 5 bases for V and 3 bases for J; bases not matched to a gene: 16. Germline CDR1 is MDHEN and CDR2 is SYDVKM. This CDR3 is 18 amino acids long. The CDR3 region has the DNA TGTGCCAGCAGTAGTGTCGGGACAGGGCCACCACGGGACTATGGCTACACCTTC. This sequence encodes CASSSVGTGPPRDYGYTF.

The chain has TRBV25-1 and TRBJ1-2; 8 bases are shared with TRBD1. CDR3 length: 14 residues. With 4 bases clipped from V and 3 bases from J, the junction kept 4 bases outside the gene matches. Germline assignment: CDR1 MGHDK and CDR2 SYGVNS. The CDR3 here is CASSVTGEDYGYTF. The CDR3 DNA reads TGTGCCAGCAGTGTGACAGGGGAAGACTATGGCTACACCTTC.

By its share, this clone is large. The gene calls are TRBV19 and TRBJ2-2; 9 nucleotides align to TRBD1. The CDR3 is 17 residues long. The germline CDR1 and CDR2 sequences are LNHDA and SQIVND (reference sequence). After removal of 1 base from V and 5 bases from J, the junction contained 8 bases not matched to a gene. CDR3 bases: TGTGCCAGTAGTATAGGTGTAGGGACAGGGAAGACCGGGGAGCTGTTTTTT. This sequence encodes CASSIGVGTGKTGELFF.

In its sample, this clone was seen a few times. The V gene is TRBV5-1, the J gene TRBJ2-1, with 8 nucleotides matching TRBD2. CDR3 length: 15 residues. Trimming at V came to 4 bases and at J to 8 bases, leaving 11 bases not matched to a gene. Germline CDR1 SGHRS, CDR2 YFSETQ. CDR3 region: CASSLSGLGFHEQFF. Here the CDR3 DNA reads TGCGCCAGCAGCCTATCGGGACTAGGTTTCCATGAGCAGTTCTTC.

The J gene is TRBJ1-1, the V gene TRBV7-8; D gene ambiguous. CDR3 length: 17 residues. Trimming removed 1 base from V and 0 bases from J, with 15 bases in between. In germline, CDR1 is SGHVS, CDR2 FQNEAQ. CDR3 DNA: TGTGCCAGCAGCTTAGTCGGGAGGAACGCTATGAACACTGAAGCTTTCTTT. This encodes CASSLVGRNAMNTEAFF.

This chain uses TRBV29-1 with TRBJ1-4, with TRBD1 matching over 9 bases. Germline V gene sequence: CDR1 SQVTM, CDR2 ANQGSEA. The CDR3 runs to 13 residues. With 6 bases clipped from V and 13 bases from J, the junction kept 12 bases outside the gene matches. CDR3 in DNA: TGCAGCGTAACGGGACAGGGTGAAGGGACACTGTTTTTT. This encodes CSVTGQGEGTLFF.

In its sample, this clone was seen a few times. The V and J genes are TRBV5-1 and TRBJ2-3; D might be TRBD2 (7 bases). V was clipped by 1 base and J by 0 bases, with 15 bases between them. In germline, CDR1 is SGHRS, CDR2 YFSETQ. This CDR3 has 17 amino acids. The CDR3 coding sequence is TGCGCCAGCAGCTTGCGAATGGGGGGGCTTAGCACAGATACGCAGTATTTT. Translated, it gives CASSLRMGGLSTDTQYF. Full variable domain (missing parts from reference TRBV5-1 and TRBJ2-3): KAGVTQTPRYLIKTRGQQVTLSCSPISGHRSVSWYQQTPGQGLQFLFEYFSETQRNKGNFPGRFSGRQFSNSRSEMNVSTLELGDSALYLCASSLRMGGLSTDTQYFGPGTRLTVL.

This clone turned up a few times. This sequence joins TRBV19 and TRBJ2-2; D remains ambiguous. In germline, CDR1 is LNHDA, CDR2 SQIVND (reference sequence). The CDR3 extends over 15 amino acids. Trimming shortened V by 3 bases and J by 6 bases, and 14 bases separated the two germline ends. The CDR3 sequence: CASSIEWATAGELFF. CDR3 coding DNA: TGTGCCAGTAGTATTGAGTGGGCGACGGCCGGGGAGCTGTTTTTT.

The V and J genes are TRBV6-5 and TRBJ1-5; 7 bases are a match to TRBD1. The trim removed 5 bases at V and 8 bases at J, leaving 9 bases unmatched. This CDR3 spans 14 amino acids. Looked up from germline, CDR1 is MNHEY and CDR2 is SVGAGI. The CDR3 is CASSPTGAAKPQHF. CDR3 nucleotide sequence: TGTGCCAGCAGTCCAACAGGGGCCGCCAAGCCCCAGCATTTT.

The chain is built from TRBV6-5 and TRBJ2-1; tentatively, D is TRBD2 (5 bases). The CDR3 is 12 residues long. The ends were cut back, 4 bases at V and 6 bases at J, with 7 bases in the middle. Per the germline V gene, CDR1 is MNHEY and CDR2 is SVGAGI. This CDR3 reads CASSFTSNEQFF. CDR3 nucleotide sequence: TGTGCCAGCAGTTTCACTAGCAATGAGCAGTTCTTC.

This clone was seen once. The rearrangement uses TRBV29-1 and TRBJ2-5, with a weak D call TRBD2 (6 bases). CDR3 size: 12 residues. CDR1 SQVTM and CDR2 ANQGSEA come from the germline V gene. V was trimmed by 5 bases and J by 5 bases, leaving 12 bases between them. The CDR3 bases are TGCAGCGTTCCGACCGGGGGTGAGACCCAGTACTTC. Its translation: CSVPTGGETQYF.

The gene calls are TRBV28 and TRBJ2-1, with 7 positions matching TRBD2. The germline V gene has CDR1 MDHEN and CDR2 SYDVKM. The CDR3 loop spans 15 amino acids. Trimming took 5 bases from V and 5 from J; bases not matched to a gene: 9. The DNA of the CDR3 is TGTGCCAGCAGTAAACTCCCTAGCGGAAACAATGAGCAGTTCTTC. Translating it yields CASSKLPSGNNEQFF.